This T cell receptor beta chain was retrieved from a study of blood T cell repertoires in COVID-19. Original processing notes: Counts of nucleated cells, estimated from reference gene primer amplification, were obtained. Using immunoSEQ multiplex PCR, the repertoire was profiled, and TCRdb retains in-frame clones only, with some absent. V and J calls and clone size are copied from that table; D and trimming were computed from the DNA. The data contain approximately 260,000 clones, 85% to 90% of them singletons. The CDR3 is 14 residues long. The trim removed 6 bases at V and 4 bases at J, leaving 8 bases unmatched. The germline gives CDR1 LNHDA, CDR2 SQIVND (reference sequence).

The chain employs TRBV19 and TRBJ1-2; 7 nucleotides align to TRBD1. This TCR derives from a man aged 18 to 30 with active or convalescent COVID-19. Sequenced input: peripheral blood. The DNA for the CDR3 is TGTGCCAGTAGCCTAAGGGGGCAGGTCTATGGCTACACCTTC. Protein sequence: CASSLRGQVYGYTF.